This is a list of T cell receptor beta chains from one sample in a study of neurological immune-mediated disorders. TCRdb ran MiXCR on the 5' RACE reads and lists one entry per CDR3 protein. There are tens of thousands of distinct CDR3 sequences in the sample; 11% occur only once, and around 3.9% lies in the top ten. Sequencing was done on a sample of PBMCs. Source of these receptors: a man aged 55 to 70 with HTLV-1-associated myelopathy (HAM/TSP). Both conserved end residues are part of each CDR3. D genes are given only for firm matches. Rows give clone size only sometimes, using once, few, many, or a class for an expanded clone.

V gene	clone size	D gene	J gene	CDR3 DNA	CDR3 protein
TRBV27	many	.	TRBJ2-1	TGTGCCAGCAGTTTAGGTCCGGGGGAGCAGTTCTTC	CASSLGPGEQFF
TRBV5-1	many	TRBD1	TRBJ1-1	TGCGCCAGCAGCGTGGACAGGGGGAACACTGAAGCTTTCTTT	CASSVDRGNTEAFF
TRBV15	.	.	TRBJ2-1	TGTGTCACCAGCCAACAGGGTGCATACAATGATCAGTTCTTC	CVTSQQGAYNDQFF
TRBV9	many	TRBD2	TRBJ2-7	TGTGCCAGCAGCGTGGGAGCGGGAGTGAACATCTACGAGCAGTACTTC	CASSVGAGVNIYEQYF
TRBV5-6	many	TRBD1	TRBJ1-1	TGTGCCAGCAGCCCAGGGACAGGGGCATTCAACACTGAAGCTTTCTTT	CASSPGTGAFNTEAFF
TRBV14	.	.	TRBJ2-3	TGTGCCAGCAGCCAGGGGCCCGCGTGGGATACGCAGTATTTT	CASSQGPAWDTQYF
TRBV5-1	many	.	TRBJ1-1	TGCGCCAGCAGCCCGGCAGGGTACACTGAAGCTTTCTTT	CASSPAGYTEAFF
TRBV27	many	.	TRBJ1-3	TGTGCCAGCAGCCGGGCCCCCTCTGGAAACACCATATATTTT	CASSRAPSGNTIYF
TRBV5-1	many	.	TRBJ2-1	TGCGCCAGCAGCTTGGCCCCGGGAGTAACCTACAATGAGCAGTTCTTC	CASSLAPGVTYNEQFF
TRBV3-1	many	TRBD1	TRBJ2-1	TGTGCCAGCAGACGGACAGGGGGCTTTGATGAGCAGTTCTTC	CASRRTGGFDEQFF
TRBV5-8	many	.	TRBJ2-1	TGTGCCAGCAGCTTGGACGGCTACAATGAGCAGTTCTTC	CASSLDGYNEQFF
TRBV10-3	many	TRBD1	TRBJ1-5	TGTGCCATCAGTGAAGACAGGGGTCAGCCCCAGCATTTT	CAISEDRGQPQHF
TRBV5-5	many	TRBD1	TRBJ2-5	TGTGCCAGCAGCTCGGGGAGCAGGGGGGAGACCCAGTACTTC	CASSSGSRGETQYF
TRBV24-1	many	.	TRBJ2-1	TGTGCCACCAGTGACACACGACGGGGGGCATATGGGAATGAGCAGTTCTTC	CATSDTRRGAYGNEQFF
TRBV9	many	.	TRBJ1-2	TGTGCCAGCAGCGCCTCCTACGGGGGCCGCGACTATGGCTACACCTTC	CASSASYGGRDYGYTF
TRBV14	many	.	TRBJ1-1	TGTGCCACGAGCCTGATGGACAGAACTGAAGCTTTCTTT	CATSLMDRTEAFF
TRBV20-1	medium-sized	.	TRBJ2-5	TGCAGTGCCCCTGGGCAGGGCCAAGAGACCCAGTACTTC	CSAPGQGQETQYF
TRBV4-1	many	.	TRBJ2-5	TGCGCCAGCAGCCAAGAAGGTACTAGTTGGAAGACCCAGTACTTC	CASSQEGTSWKTQYF